This T cell receptor (beta chain) is drawn from a study of blood T cell repertoires in COVID-19. Background on the study: Acute-phase and convalescent COVID-19 samples originated in the United States, Italy and Spain. Sample material is recorded as cDNA or gDNA derived from T cells, B-cell-depleted T cells, or PBMCs.

Germline V gene data show CDR1 as MNHEY and CDR2 as SVGAGI. This CDR3 is 15 amino acids long. V lost 2 bases and J lost 2, with 12 bases in between. Libraries were prepared by immunoSEQ multiplex PCR; TCRdb keeps only in-frame clonotypes and omits some of them. The sample shows some 140,000 clones, over 60% of them seen only once. The V and J genes are TRBV6-5 and TRBJ1-2; D might be TRBD1 (6 bases). Material for sequencing was peripheral blood. This receptor was taken from an elderly man with acute or convalescent COVID-19. CDR3 residues: CASSYNRESNYGYTF. The CDR3 DNA sequence: TGTGCCAGCAGTTACAACAGGGAATCCAACTATGGCTACACCTTC.